One sample yielded the 9 T cell receptor beta chains listed below, sequenced in a study of blood T cells in healthy people across ages. A J-beta primer mix and a sample-barcoded 5' primer were used in a second PCR of about 7 to 12 cycles. TCRdb re-called the 5' RACE reads with MiXCR, one entry per CDR3 protein. The sample carries hundreds of thousands of distinct CDR3 sequences, roughly 58% recorded once. The specimen was blood. The receptors come from a man between 60 and 75 years old in good health.

V usage is TRBV5-1 and J usage is TRBJ2-3; D could derive from TRBD1 or TRBD2 (5 bases each). The CDR3 extends over 14 amino acids. Germline assignment: CDR1 SGHRS and CDR2 YFSETQ. V was cut by 0 bases and J by 6 bases, with 11 bases left in between. The CDR3 loop is CASSLASEGDTQYF. The CDR3 DNA follows: TGCGCCAGCAGCTTGGCCTCCGAGGGGGATACGCAGTATTTT. Supplemented by reference TRBV5-1 and TRBJ2-3, the full variable domain reads KAGVTQTPRYLIKTRGQQVTLSCSPISGHRSVSWYQQTPGQGLQFLFEYFSETQRNKGNFPGRFSGRQFSNSRSEMNVSTLELGDSALYLCASSLASEGDTQYFGPGTRLTVL.

The genes are TRBV5-1 and TRBJ2-1; a weak D match, TRBD2 (6 bases). Germline V gene lookup returns CDR1 SGHRS and CDR2 YFSETQ. The CDR3 spans 15 residues. The V gene lost 0 bases and the J gene lost 9 bases, with 16 bases spanning the gap. The CDR3 loop is CASSLGSGWGTEQFF. CDR3 in DNA: TGCGCCAGCAGCTTGGGCAGCGGGTGGGGCACTGAGCAGTTCTTC. Full variable domain (outside the CDR3, taken from reference TRBV5-1 and TRBJ2-1): KAGVTQTPRYLIKTRGQQVTLSCSPISGHRSVSWYQQTPGQGLQFLFEYFSETQRNKGNFPGRFSGRQFSNSRSEMNVSTLELGDSALYLCASSLGSGWGTEQFFGPGTRLTVL.

This clonotype has more than one count but fewer than ten. This chain links TRBV20-1 with TRBJ2-5; TRBD2 matches at 8 bases. Losses at the gene ends were 1 base for V and 4 bases for J; bases not matched to a gene: 8. The CDR3 runs to 15 residues. The germline V gene encodes CDR1 DFQATT and CDR2 SNEGSKA (reference sequence). DNA for the CDR3: TGCAGTGCTAGAGTCGCCCGGGGGGGAACAGAGACCCAGTACTTC. This translates into CSARVARGGTETQYF.

The V gene is TRBV25-1, the J gene TRBJ2-3, with D maybe TRBD2 (5 bases). V was clipped by 5 bases and J by 11 bases, with 17 bases between them. This CDR3 is 13 amino acids long. The germline V gene has CDR1 MGHDK and CDR2 SYGVNS. CDR3 in DNA: TGTGCCAGCAGTCCCAATGAGGGTAGAGGGCAGTATTTT. Encoded protein: CASSPNEGRGQYF. The full variable domain, rest sourced from reference TRBV25-1 and TRBJ2-3, is EADIYQTPRYLVIGTGKKITLECSQTMGHDKMYWYQQDPGMELHLIHYSYGVNSTEKGDLSSESTVSRIRTEHFPLTLESARPSHTSQYLCASSPNEGRGQYFGPGTRLTVL.

The chain couples TRBV28 to TRBJ2-7; D is uncertain. Germline V lookup: CDR1 MDHEN, CDR2 SYDVKM. The CDR3 is 15 amino acids. Trimming removed 3 bases at V and 4 bases at J, with 16 bases between. CDR3 sequence: CASSFPPRTDYEQYF. The CDR3 DNA reads TGTGCCAGCAGTTTTCCTCCCAGGACGGATTACGAGCAGTACTTC.

The chain employs TRBV20-1 and TRBJ2-2; D is uncertain. Deletions cut 5 bases from V and 7 bases from J, with 8 bases between. The CDR3 has 11 amino acids. Looked up from germline, CDR1 is DFQATT and CDR2 is SNEGSKA (reference sequence). The CDR3 DNA is TGCAGTGCTCAGTTGAACGGGGAGCTGTTTTTT. Its protein product is CSAQLNGELFF.

The chain combines TRBV28 with TRBJ1-2; D is perhaps TRBD1 (5 bases). The CDR3 sequence is 14 residues long. Trimming cost V 4 bases and J 8 bases, with 17 bases left between them. CDR1 and CDR2 (germline): MDHEN, SYDVKM. In DNA, the CDR3 is TGTGCCAGCAGTTCAATCAGGGTTTCGAGGGGCTACACCTTC. Translating gives CASSSIRVSRGYTF.

With respect to this clonotype: One end of the junction fails to match germline, which may point to a read error. This sequence joins TRBV11-2 and TRBJ2-5, with TRBD2 matching 13 bases. Germline V gene lookup returns CDR1 SGHAT and CDR2 FQNNGV. The CDR3 runs 14 residues. DNA for the CDR3: TGCGCCAGCAGCTGGACTAGCGGGGGAGAGACCCAGTACTTC. It encodes CASSWTSGGETQYF.

V gene TRBV29-1 combines with J gene TRBJ2-5; 10 bases agree with TRBD1. After removal of 6 bases from V and 7 bases from J, the junction contained 8 bases not matched to a gene. The CDR3 runs 13 residues. In germline, CDR1 is SQVTM, CDR2 ANQGSEA. CDR3 protein: CSVGQGVGRTQYF. CDR3 DNA: TGCAGCGTAGGACAGGGGGTGGGGAGGACCCAGTACTTC.